Included here is one T cell receptor (beta chain) sequence, with context. The antigen remains undetermined. The record originates from a study of T cell repertoires in ileal Crohn's disease. Study information: Each sample's TCRB immunosequencing used about 0.5 micrograms of biopsy DNA.

Time point indicated: inflamed ileum from the surgical specimen. TCRdb's table, derived via immunoSEQ multiplex PCR, lists solely in-frame clones and lacks some. The sample consists of 5,400 or so clones, roughly 87% of them appearing once. The germline CDR1 and CDR2 sequences are MNHNS and SASEGT. V dropped 10 bases and J dropped 2 bases, with 18 bases sitting between them. This CDR3 contains 15 residues. General observations from the study: Compared with non-smokers, active smokers at surgery showed more clonal expansions.

The gene calls are TRBV6-1 and TRBJ1-5; TRBD1 is a possible D gene (6 bases). Specimen: ileal tissue. The source of this sequence is an adult with Crohn's disease. CDR3 loop: CAISKTGSGNQPQHF. The CDR3 DNA reads TGTGCCATCTCAAAGACAGGTTCGGGCAATCAGCCCCAGCATTTT.